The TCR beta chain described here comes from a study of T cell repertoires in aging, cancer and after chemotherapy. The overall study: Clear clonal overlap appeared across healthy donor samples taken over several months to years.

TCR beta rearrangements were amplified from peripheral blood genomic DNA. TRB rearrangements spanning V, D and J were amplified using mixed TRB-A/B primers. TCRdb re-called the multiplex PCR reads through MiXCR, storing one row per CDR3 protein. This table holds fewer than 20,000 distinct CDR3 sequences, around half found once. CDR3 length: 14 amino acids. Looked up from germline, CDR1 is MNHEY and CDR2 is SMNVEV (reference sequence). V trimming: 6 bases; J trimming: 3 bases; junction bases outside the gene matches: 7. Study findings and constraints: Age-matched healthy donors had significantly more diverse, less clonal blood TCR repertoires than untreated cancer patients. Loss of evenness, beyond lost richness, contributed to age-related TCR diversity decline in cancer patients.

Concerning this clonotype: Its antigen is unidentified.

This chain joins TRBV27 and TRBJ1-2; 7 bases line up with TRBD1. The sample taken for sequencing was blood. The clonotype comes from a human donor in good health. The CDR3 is CASRLGRGHYGYTF. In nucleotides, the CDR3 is TGTGCCAGCAGACTAGGGAGGGGGCACTATGGCTACACCTTC.